This T cell receptor beta chain was captured by sequencing in a study of T cell changes during pregnancy in multiple sclerosis. TCRdb keeps only in-frame clones here, not all; method: immunoSEQ multiplex PCR. This table holds 40,000 to 55,000 clones, 85% to 90% found once. V gave up 4 bases and J gave up 7 bases, with 13 bases separating them. The germline CDR1 and CDR2 sequences are MGHRA and YSYEKL. This CDR3 has 14 residues. The chain joins TRBV4-1 to TRBJ2-2; D may be TRBD2 (6 bases). The sample was peripheral blood, taken in the first trimester of pregnancy. This clonotype was obtained from a female donor in good health, enrolled as a control in a pregnancy study. CDR3 nucleotides: TGCGCCAGCAGCCTCACTACTAGCAACGGGGAGCTGTTTTTT. It encodes CASSLTTSNGELFF.